Below are 20 T cell receptor beta chains sequenced from a single sample in a study of blood T cell repertoires in COVID-19. The data were produced by immunoSEQ multiplex PCR, yet TCRdb's version contains in-frame clones alone and is incomplete. This sample carries around 200,000 clones, around three quarters of them seen once, and the ten largest clones take 5.5%. Sequencing was carried out using peripheral blood. These receptor sequences come from a woman in her 70s with acute or convalescent COVID-19.

J is TRBJ2-5 and V is TRBV25-1, with 7 nucleotides matching TRBD2. Trimming at V came to 1 base and at J to 5 bases, leaving 7 bases not matched to a gene. The germline CDR1 and CDR2 sequences are MGHDK and SYGVNS. The CDR3 extends over 15 amino acids. CDR3 in DNA: TGTGCCAGCAGTGAATGGTCGAGACTAGCTGAGACCCAGTACTTC. It yields the protein CASSEWSRLAETQYF.

V is TRBV28 and J is TRBJ1-1; weak D call: TRBD1 (5 bases). Germline V lookup: CDR1 MDHEN, CDR2 SYDVKM. V was pared by 2 bases and J by 4 bases, with 8 bases between. CDR3 length equals 13 residues. DNA of the CDR3: TGTGCCAGCAGTTTAAATAGGGGCACTGAAGCTTTCTTT. Its translation is CASSLNRGTEAFF.

The V gene is TRBV19, the J gene TRBJ1-6, with 7 bases identical to TRBD1. The V gene's germline CDR1 is LNHDA and CDR2 SQIVND (reference sequence). V gave up 6 bases and J gave up 7 bases; unmatched junction bases: 9. This CDR3 contains 15 residues. CDR3 nucleotides: TGTGCCAGTAGGCAAACAGGGGTCGGGAATTCACCCCTCCACTTT. Translated: CASRQTGVGNSPLHF. Together with reference TRBV19 and TRBJ1-6, the CDR3 gives the full variable domain: DGGITQSPKYLFRKEGQNVTLSCEQNLNHDAMYWYRQDPGQGLRLIYYSQIVNDFQKGDIAEGYSVSREKKESFPLTVTSAQKNPTAFYLCASRQTGVGNSPLHFGNGTRLTVT.

This clone has just one count. This chain links TRBV3-1 (or the pseudogene TRBV3-2) with TRBJ2-3; D is unclear. The germline V gene has CDR1 LGHDT and CDR2 YNNKEL (reference sequence). Trimming took 4 bases from V and 7 from J, leaving 6 bases between them. The length of the CDR3 is 11 residues. CDR3 protein: CASSRANTQYF. The CDR3 DNA sequence: TGTGCCAGCAGCCGCGCAAATACGCAGTATTTT.

The gene calls are TRBV7-3 and TRBJ2-3; 8 bases align to TRBD2. There are 16 residues in the CDR3. CDR1 is SGHTA and CDR2 is FQGTGA in the germline V gene. The junction had 7 bases not matched to a gene; V was cut back by 4 bases and J by 1 base. This CDR3 is CASSSRRAGGTDTQYF. The DNA of the CDR3 is TGTGCCAGCAGCTCCCGCCGAGCGGGAGGCACAGATACGCAGTATTTT.

This chain links TRBV3-1 (or the pseudogene TRBV3-2) with TRBJ2-1, with 7 bases aligning to TRBD2. Per germline, CDR1 LGHDT and CDR2 YNNKEL (reference sequence). CDR3 size: 15 residues. Trimming cost V 4 bases and J 7 bases; bases outside gene matches: 10. The CDR3, as DNA: TGTGCCAGCAGCCCCGCGGGAGACCCGGGAAATGAGCAGTTCTTC. Encoded protein: CASSPAGDPGNEQFF.

This clone has just a few counts. The V gene is TRBV19, the J gene TRBJ1-2, with D possibly matching TRBD1 (6 bases). The CDR3 has 13 amino acids. Trimming took off 8 bases at V and 3 bases at J, with 13 bases between the two ends. Germline CDR1 reads LNHDA; CDR2 reads SQIVND (reference sequence). CDR3 loop: CASGRTDYYGYTF. The CDR3 DNA is TGTGCCAGTGGTCGGACAGACTACTATGGCTACACCTTC. The full variable domain, with the rest looked up from reference TRBV19 and TRBJ1-2, is DGGITQSPKYLFRKEGQNVTLSCEQNLNHDAMYWYRQDPGQGLRLIYYSQIVNDFQKGDIAEGYSVSREKKESFPLTVTSAQKNPTAFYLCASGRTDYYGYTFGSGTRLTVV.

The chain joins TRBV6-5 to TRBJ2-1, with TRBD2 identical over 7 bases. CDR3 length: 15 residues. Germline V CDR1 and CDR2: MNHEY, SVGAGI. The V and J ends lost 5 bases and 7 bases, in that order; junction bases with no gene match: 11. Here the CDR3 reads CASSKAGVSTNEQFF. CDR3 coding DNA: TGTGCCAGCAGTAAGGCGGGAGTGAGTACGAATGAGCAGTTCTTC.

The gene calls are TRBV11-2 and TRBJ1-2, with D possibly TRBD1 on 5 matching bases. V shed 5 bases and J shed 14 bases, with 24 bases lying between them. The germline CDR1 and CDR2 sequences are SGHAT and FQNNGV. The CDR3 extends over 14 amino acids. DNA for the CDR3: TGTGCCAGCAGCGCAGACAGACCTTACGGAGGAGGGACCTTC. This gives the protein CASSADRPYGGGTF.

The rearrangement joins TRBV5-4 to TRBJ1-1; 7 bases are shared with TRBD1. CDR3 length equals 15 residues. Per the germline V gene, CDR1 is SGHNT and CDR2 is YYREEE (reference sequence). J gave up 5 bases and V 0 bases, and 7 bases lay outside the gene matches. In DNA, the CDR3 is TGTGCCAGCAGCTTGGGAGGGGGCGCGTATACTGAAGCTTTCTTT. It is translated as CASSLGGGAYTEAFF.

V is TRBV5-4 and J is TRBJ2-5, with 7 positions matching TRBD1. There are 16 residues in the CDR3. After removal of 3 bases from V and 3 bases from J, the junction contained 11 bases not matched to a gene. Germline CDR1 reads SGHNT; CDR2 reads YYREEE (reference sequence). The CDR3, as DNA: TGTGCCAGCAGCTGGAAGGGACAGCCTCGGGAAGAGACCCAGTACTTC. Translation gives CASSWKGQPREETQYF.

V usage is TRBV2 and J usage is TRBJ2-7; D unresolved. V was trimmed by 2 bases and J by 1 base, leaving 3 bases between them. The CDR3 is 12 residues long. Germline-derived CDR1 and CDR2 are SNHLY and FYNNEI. The CDR3 is CASSEQSYEQYF. The CDR3 bases are TGTGCCAGCAGTGAACAGTCCTACGAGCAGTACTTC.

The chain couples TRBV11-2 to TRBJ1-3; no firm D call. V lost 5 bases and J 0 bases, leaving 17 bases between the germline ends. The CDR3 length is 17 residues. CDR1 is SGHAT and CDR2 is FQNNGV in the germline V gene. CDR3 amino acids: CASSRPFPTYSGNTIYF. CDR3 in DNA: TGTGCCAGCAGCCGCCCCTTTCCAACTTACTCTGGAAACACCATATATTTT.

The chain links TRBV5-1 to TRBJ1-1; 9 positions match TRBD1. With 3 bases clipped from V and 1 base from J, the junction kept 4 bases outside the gene matches. This CDR3 comprises 15 residues. In germline, CDR1 is SGHRS, CDR2 YFSETQ. The CDR3 loop is CASSWDREKNTEAFF. CDR3 sequence (DNA): TGCGCCAGCAGCTGGGACAGGGAAAAGAACACTGAAGCTTTCTTT.

The rearrangement links TRBV18 to TRBJ2-7; TRBD1 might be the D (6 bases). CDR1 and CDR2 from the germline V gene are KGHSH and LQKENI. CDR3 length: 16 residues. The V end was cut by 0 bases, the J end by 2 bases, with 14 bases between. Here the CDR3 reads CASSPPGQGGTYEQYF. The CDR3 DNA reads as TGTGCCAGCTCACCACCGGGACAAGGGGGTACCTACGAGCAGTACTTC.

CDR3 in DNA: TGTGCCAGCAGCCAAGACGGGGATTGGGCCGGGGAGCTGTTTTTT. Translation gives CASSQDGDWAGELFF. The chain is built from TRBV4-2 and TRBJ2-2, with D maybe TRBD2 (5 bases). This CDR3 is built from 15 residues. In germline, CDR1 is LGHNA, CDR2 YNFKEQ. V was shortened by 0 bases and J by 6 bases, with 11 bases between the two germline ends.

The genes are TRBV28 and TRBJ1-6; 12 bases line up with TRBD1. Germline V CDR1 and CDR2: MDHEN, SYDVKM. The CDR3 runs 19 residues. Trimming cost V 3 bases and J 7 bases; bases outside gene matches: 13. The CDR3 DNA sequence: TGTGCCAGCAGTTTCTTAGCGGGGACAGGGGGCCCCATGAATTCACCCCTCCACTTT. As protein: CASSFLAGTGGPMNSPLHF.

This sequence joins TRBV6-6 and TRBJ2-7; the match to TRBD2 covers 9 bases. Trimming cost V 6 bases and J 4 bases; bases outside gene matches: 7. The CDR3 extends over 14 amino acids. Per the germline V gene, CDR1 is MNHNY and CDR2 is SVGAGI (reference sequence). CDR3 protein: CASRIAGVQYEQYF. CDR3 bases: TGTGCCAGCAGGATAGCGGGAGTTCAGTACGAGCAGTACTTC.

This chain connects TRBV27 to TRBJ2-3, with TRBD1 matching over 7 bases. The CDR3 totals 15 residues. The V gene's germline CDR1 is MNHEY and CDR2 SMNVEV (reference sequence). With V trimmed by 2 bases and J by 4 bases, 6 bases remained unmatched. This CDR3 is CASSLRGRRADTQYF. CDR3 DNA sequence: TGTGCCAGCAGTTTAAGGGGGCGCAGGGCAGATACGCAGTATTTT.

This clone was observed once. This chain uses TRBV6-1 with TRBJ2-7; the D gene is possibly TRBD2 (5 bases). CDR1 is MNHNS, CDR2 SASEGT, per germline. V was cut by 3 bases and J by 6 bases, with 9 bases left in between. The CDR3 runs 12 residues. CDR3 sequence reads: CASSEAGPEQYF. The CDR3 coding sequence is TGTGCCAGCAGTGAGGCGGGTCCCGAGCAGTACTTC.